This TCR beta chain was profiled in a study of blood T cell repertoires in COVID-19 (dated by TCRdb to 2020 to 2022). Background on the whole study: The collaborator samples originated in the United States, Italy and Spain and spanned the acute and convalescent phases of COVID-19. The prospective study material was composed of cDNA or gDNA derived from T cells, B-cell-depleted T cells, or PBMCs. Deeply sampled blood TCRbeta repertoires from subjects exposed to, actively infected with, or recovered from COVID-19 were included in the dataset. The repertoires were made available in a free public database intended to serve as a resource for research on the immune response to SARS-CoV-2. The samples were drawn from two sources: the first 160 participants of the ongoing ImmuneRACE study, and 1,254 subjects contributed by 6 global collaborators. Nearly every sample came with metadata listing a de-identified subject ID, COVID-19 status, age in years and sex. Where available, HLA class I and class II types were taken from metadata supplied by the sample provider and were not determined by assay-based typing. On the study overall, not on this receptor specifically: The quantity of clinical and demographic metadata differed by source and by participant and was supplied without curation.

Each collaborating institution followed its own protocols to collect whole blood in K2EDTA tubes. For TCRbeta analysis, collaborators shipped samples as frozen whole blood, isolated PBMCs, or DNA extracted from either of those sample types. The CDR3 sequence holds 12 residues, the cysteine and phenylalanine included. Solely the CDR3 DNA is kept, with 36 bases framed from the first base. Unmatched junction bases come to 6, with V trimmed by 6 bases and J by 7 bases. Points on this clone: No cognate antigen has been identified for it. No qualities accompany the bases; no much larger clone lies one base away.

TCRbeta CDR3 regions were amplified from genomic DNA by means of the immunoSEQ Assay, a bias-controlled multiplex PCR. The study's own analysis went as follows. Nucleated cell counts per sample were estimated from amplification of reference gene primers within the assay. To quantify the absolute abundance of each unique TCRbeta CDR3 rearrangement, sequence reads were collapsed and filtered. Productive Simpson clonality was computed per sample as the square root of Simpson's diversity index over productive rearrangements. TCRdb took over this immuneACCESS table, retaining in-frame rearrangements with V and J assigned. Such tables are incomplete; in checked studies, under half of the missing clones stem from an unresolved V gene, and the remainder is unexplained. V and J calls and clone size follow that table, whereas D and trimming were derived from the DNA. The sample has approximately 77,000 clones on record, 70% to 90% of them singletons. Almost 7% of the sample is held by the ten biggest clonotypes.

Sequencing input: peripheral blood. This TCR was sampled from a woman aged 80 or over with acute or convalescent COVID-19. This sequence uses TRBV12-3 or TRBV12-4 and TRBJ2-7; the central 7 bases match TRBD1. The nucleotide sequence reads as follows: TGTGCCAGCAGCCGAGGGACAGCTGAGCAGTACTTC. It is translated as CASSRGTAEQYF.